The source of this T cell receptor (beta chain) is a study of early T cells in non-severe SARS-CoV-2 infection (dated by TCRdb to the early 2020s). Background for the entire study: Because TCR sequencing was done on bulk RNA from unsorted whole blood, the alpha and beta chains could not be paired. Results and caveats for the whole study, not just this receptor: VDJdb matching was skewed toward anti-spike CD8 responses and likely underestimated virus-specific expansions by missing private and CD4 specificities.

Set within a cohort of healthcare workers in London, UK, this nested case-control study involved weekly PCR testing of nasopharyngeal swabs along with blood sampling. Between 23 and 31 March 2020, the week of the UK lockdown, healthcare workers were enrolled and then followed up weekly for as long as 16 weeks. This clonotype came up a few times. Its specific antigen is unknown. The sample holds no much larger clone one base away, and base qualities are not on file. Library method: 5' RACE. Instrument used: NextSeq 500. Unique molecular identifiers were attached to individual cDNA molecules in the TCR library protocol so that sequencing error and PCR bias could be corrected. Sequencing covered both TCR alpha and beta chains, and within each sample the abundances of alpha and beta sequences were tightly co-correlated. Per the authors' processing: Decombinator V4 was used to annotate TCR sequences for V gene, J gene and CDR3. TCRs were defined as expanded if a significant change between any two time points was detected under a Poisson model with p below 0.0001. TCR abundances were normalised to the total number of TCRs sequenced per sample and expressed as counts per million. A search of VDJdb, accessed on 1 November 2021, was run for TCRs annotated to CMV, EBV and SARS-CoV-2, with TCRs annotated for multiple antigens excluded. TCRdb applied fastp at Q25 and MiXCR to the public reads, then kept only in-frame beta chains. Identical CDR3 proteins give one entry, which carries the most common genes and DNA. TCRdb's processing, not the study's, gives the V and J calls here. This sample holds about 89,000 distinct CDR3 sequences; around 16% were observed only once. The top ten clones comprise about 4.7% of the sample.

The receptor was derived from an adult who was a healthcare worker with PCR-confirmed SARS-CoV-2 infection or an uninfected control (not recorded which). Sample: whole blood, taken at baseline.

The CDR3 region: CASIVSGLAGVEQFF. DNA sequence: TGTGCCAGCATCGTATCCGGACTAGCGGGAGTTGAGCAGTTCTTC. The chain couples TRBV27 to TRBJ2-1; 13 nucleotides in the junction match TRBD2. Trimming accounts for 7 bases at V and 9 bases at J, while the number of junction bases matched to no gene is 9. The CDR3 measures 15 amino acids from cysteine to phenylalanine. Only CDR3 DNA is held: 45 bases, read in frame from base 1. The germline V gene (reference sequence) specifies MNHEY as CDR1 and SMNVEV as CDR2.